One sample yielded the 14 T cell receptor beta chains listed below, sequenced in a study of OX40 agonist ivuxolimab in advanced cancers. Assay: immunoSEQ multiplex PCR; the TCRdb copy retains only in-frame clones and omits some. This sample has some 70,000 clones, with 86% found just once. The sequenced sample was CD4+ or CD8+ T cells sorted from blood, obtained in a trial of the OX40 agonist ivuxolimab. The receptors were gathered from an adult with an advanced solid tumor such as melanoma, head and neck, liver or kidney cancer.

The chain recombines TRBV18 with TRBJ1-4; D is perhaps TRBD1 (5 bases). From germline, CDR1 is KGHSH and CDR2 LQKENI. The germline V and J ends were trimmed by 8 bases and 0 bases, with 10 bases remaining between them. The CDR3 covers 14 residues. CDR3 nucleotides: TGTGCCAGCACCCAACAGGCAACTAATGAAAAACTGTTTTTT. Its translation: CASTQQATNEKLFF.

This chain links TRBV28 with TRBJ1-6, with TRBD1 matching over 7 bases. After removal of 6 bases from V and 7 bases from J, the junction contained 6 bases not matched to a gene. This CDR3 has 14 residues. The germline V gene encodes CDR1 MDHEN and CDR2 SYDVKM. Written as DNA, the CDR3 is TGTGCCAGCAGGGAGGGACAGATGAATTCACCCCTCCACTTT. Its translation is CASREGQMNSPLHF.

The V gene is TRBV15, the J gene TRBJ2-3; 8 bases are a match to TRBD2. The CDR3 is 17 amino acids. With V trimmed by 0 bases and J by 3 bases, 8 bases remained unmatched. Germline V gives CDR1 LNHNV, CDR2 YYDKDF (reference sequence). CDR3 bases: TGTGCCACCAGCAGAGACTGGAACGGGGGGGCGACAGATACGCAGTATTTT. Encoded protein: CATSRDWNGGATDTQYF. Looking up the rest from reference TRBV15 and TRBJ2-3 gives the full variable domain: DAMVIQNPRYQVTQFGKPVTLSCSQTLNHNVMYWYQQKSSQAPKLLFHYYDKDFNNEADTPDNFQSRRPNTSFCFLDIRSPGLGDTAMYLCATSRDWNGGATDTQYFGPGTRLTVL.

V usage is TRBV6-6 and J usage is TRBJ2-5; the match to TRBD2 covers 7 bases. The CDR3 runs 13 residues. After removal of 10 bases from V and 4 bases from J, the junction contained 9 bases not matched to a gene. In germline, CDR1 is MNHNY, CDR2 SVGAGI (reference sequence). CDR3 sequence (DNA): TGTGCCACCGAACCGGGGAGGGGAGAGACCCAGTACTTC. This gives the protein CATEPGRGETQYF.

The CDR3 DNA sequence: TGTGCCAGCAGTTTAGGCGGGGGAAGCGGCTTGAACACTGAAGCTTTCTTT. Residues: CASSLGGGSGLNTEAFF. V is TRBV28 and J is TRBJ1-1; D possibly corresponds to TRBD1 (5 bases). The germline V and J ends were trimmed by 2 bases and 0 bases, with 16 bases remaining between them. CDR1 is MDHEN and CDR2 is SYDVKM in the germline V gene. The CDR3 contains 17 residues.

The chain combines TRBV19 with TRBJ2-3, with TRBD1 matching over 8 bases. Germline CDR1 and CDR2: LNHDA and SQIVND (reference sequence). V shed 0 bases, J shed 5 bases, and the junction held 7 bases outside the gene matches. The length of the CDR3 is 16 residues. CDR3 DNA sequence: TGTGCCAGTAGTATAGAGGGCAGGGGGCGGGTAGATACGCAGTATTTT. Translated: CASSIEGRGRVDTQYF.

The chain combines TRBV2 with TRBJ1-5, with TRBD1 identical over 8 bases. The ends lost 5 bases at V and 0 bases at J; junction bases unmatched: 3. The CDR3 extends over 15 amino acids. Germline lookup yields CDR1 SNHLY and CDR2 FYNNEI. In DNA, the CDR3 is TGTGCCAGCAGTTGGGGACAGGCTAGCAATCAGCCCCAGCATTTT. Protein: CASSWGQASNQPQHF.

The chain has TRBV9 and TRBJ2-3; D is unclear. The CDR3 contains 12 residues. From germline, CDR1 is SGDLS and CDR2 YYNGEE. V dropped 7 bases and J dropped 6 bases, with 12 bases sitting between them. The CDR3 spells CASSTLGDTQYF. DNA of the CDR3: TGTGCCAGCTCCACGCTTGGTGATACGCAGTATTTT.

The DNA for the CDR3 is TGTGCCAGCAGCACAGGACAGGGTACTGAAGCTTTCTTT. Amino acids: CASSTGQGTEAFF. The rearrangement links TRBV5-4 to TRBJ1-1; 8 positions match TRBD1. CDR1 is SGHNT, CDR2 YYREEE, per germline (reference sequence). V lost 4 bases and J lost 5; bases outside the gene matches: 4. There are 13 residues in the CDR3.

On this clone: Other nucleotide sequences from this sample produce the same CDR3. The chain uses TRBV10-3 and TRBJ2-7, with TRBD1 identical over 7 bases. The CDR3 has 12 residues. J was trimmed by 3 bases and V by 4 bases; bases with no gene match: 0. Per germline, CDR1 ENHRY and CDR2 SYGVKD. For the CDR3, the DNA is TGTGCCATCAGTGGACAGGGCTACGAGCAGTACTTC. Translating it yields CAISGQGYEQYF.

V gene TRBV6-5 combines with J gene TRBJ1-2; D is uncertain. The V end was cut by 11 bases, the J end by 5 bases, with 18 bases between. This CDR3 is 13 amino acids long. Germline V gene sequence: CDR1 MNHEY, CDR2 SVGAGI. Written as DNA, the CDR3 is TGTGCCGTTCAAGCTCCTCCGACTTATGGCTACACCTTC. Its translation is CAVQAPPTYGYTF.

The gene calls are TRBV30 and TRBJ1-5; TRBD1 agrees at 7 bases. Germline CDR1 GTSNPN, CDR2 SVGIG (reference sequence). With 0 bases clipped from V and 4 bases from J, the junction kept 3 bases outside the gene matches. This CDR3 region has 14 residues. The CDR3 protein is CAWSVGQLNQPQHF. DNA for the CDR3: TGTGCCTGGAGTGTGGGACAGTTAAATCAGCCCCAGCATTTT.

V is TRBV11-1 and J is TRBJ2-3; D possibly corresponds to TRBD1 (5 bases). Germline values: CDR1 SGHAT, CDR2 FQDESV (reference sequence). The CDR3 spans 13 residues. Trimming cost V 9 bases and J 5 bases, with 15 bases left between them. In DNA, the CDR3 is TGTGCCAGTCGGCCGGGCAGGGAAGATACGCAGTATTTT. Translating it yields CASRPGREDTQYF.

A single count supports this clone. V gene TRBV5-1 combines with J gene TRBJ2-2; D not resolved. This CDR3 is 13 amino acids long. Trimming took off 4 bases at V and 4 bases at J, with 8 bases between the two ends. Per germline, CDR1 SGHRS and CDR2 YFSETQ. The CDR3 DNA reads TGCGCCAGCAGCCTGCAAGGCACCGGGGAGCTGTTTTTT. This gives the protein CASSLQGTGELFF.